These 19 T cell receptor beta chains share one sample of origin, sequenced in a study of blood T cell repertoires in COVID-19. Only in-frame clones appear in the TCRdb table, and some are missing; sequencing was by immunoSEQ multiplex PCR. The profile shows about 31,000 clones, approximately 87% of them singletons. Specimen: peripheral blood. These receptors were collected from a human donor with active COVID-19. The donor label of this sample is uncertain.

This chain links TRBV28 with TRBJ2-3, with TRBD2 as a possible D gene (6 bases). This CDR3 has 14 amino acids. The V gene lost 1 base and the J gene lost 4 bases, with 9 bases spanning the gap. Per the germline V gene, CDR1 is MDHEN and CDR2 is SYDVKM. The CDR3 loop reads CASSLSGEADTQYF. CDR3 DNA sequence: TGTGCCAGCAGTTTATCTGGGGAGGCAGATACGCAGTATTTT.

The CDR3 DNA reads as TGTGCCAGCAGCTTAGCCCCGGACAGCCCCTACGAGCAGTACTTC. It translates to CASSLAPDSPYEQYF. This chain uses TRBV7-2 with TRBJ2-7; D is possibly TRBD1 (6 bases). The germline V gene encodes CDR1 SGHTA and CDR2 FQGNSA. The CDR3 has 15 amino acids. The V and J ends lost 0 bases and 2 bases respectively, with 11 bases between them.

The chain combines TRBV7-3 with TRBJ2-3; D may be TRBD2 (6 bases). CDR1 is SGHTA and CDR2 is FQGTGA in the germline V gene. The V and J ends lost 0 bases and 4 bases respectively, with 14 bases between them. CDR3 length equals 16 residues. The CDR3 reads CASSLTGGGSPDTQYF. In DNA, the CDR3 is TGTGCCAGCAGCTTAACGGGAGGCGGTAGCCCAGATACGCAGTATTTT. The variable domain in full, with the rest retrieved from reference TRBV7-3 and TRBJ2-3, is GAGVSQTPSNKVTEKGKYVELRCDPISGHTALYWYRQSLGQGPEFLIYFQGTGAADDSGLPNDRFFAVRPEGSVSTLKIQRTERGDSAVYLCASSLTGGGSPDTQYFGPGTRLTVL.

The rearrangement uses TRBV5-1 and TRBJ2-3, with TRBD2 matching 8 bases. Germline V lookup: CDR1 SGHRS, CDR2 YFSETQ. This CDR3 spans 16 amino acids. After removal of 4 bases from V and 4 bases from J, the junction contained 11 bases not matched to a gene. The CDR3 sequence: CASSEGSGTRPDTQYF. The CDR3 DNA sequence: TGCGCCAGCAGCGAAGGGTCCGGGACTAGACCAGATACGCAGTATTTT.

The chain joins TRBV28 to TRBJ1-2; no definite D call. The CDR3 consists of 13 residues. The germline gives CDR1 MDHEN, CDR2 SYDVKM. V shed 8 bases and J shed 4 bases, with 14 bases lying between them. Here the CDR3 reads CASRGPWVYGYTF. The CDR3 bases are TGTGCCAGCCGTGGGCCTTGGGTCTATGGCTACACCTTC.

The chain carries TRBV18 and TRBJ2-1, with D possibly matching TRBD2 (6 bases). V gave up 0 bases and J gave up 8 bases, with 20 bases separating them. Germline V CDR1 and CDR2: KGHSH, LQKENI. This CDR3 is built from 17 residues. The chain's CDR3 is CASSPPSMGLQHYEQFF. CDR3 nucleotides: TGTGCCAGCTCACCACCTTCTATGGGACTCCAACACTATGAGCAGTTCTTC.

This clone occurred once. V gene TRBV2 combines with J gene TRBJ2-1; D not resolved. There are 11 residues in the CDR3. Germline V CDR1 and CDR2: SNHLY, FYNNEI. Trimming stripped 3 bases from V and 8 bases from J, with 5 bases between. The CDR3 loop reads CASSDLDEQFF. The CDR3 coding sequence is TGTGCCAGCAGTGATCTCGATGAGCAGTTCTTC.

This clone was observed a handful of times. This chain uses TRBV29-1 with TRBJ2-7, with 8 bases that match TRBD1. CDR1 and CDR2 (germline): SQVTM, ANQGSEA. J lost 6 bases, V lost 6 bases, and 4 bases had no gene match. There are 11 residues in the CDR3. DNA of the CDR3: TGCAGCGTACAGGGGGTCAGCGAGCAGTACTTC. It is translated as CSVQGVSEQYF.

The chain couples TRBV6-2 or TRBV6-3 to TRBJ2-5; maybe TRBD2 (5 bases). Per the germline V gene, CDR1 is MNHEY and CDR2 is SVGEGT. This CDR3 is 15 amino acids long. V was clipped by 0 bases and J by 9 bases, with 17 bases between them. CDR3 amino acids: CASSYSSGGASSQYF. DNA for the CDR3: TGTGCCAGCAGTTACTCCTCAGGAGGCGCCTCTTCCCAGTACTTC.

The chain joins TRBV18 to TRBJ2-2; D is ambiguous. This CDR3 spans 13 amino acids. V gave up 6 bases and J gave up 0 bases, with 5 bases separating them. CDR1 is KGHSH and CDR2 is LQKENI in the germline V gene. CDR3 loop: CASSGSNTGELFF. CDR3 DNA sequence: TGTGCCAGCTCCGGGTCGAACACCGGGGAGCTGTTTTTT.

V is TRBV25-1 and J is TRBJ2-1; TRBD2 matches 8 bases. The V gene's germline CDR1 is MGHDK and CDR2 SYGVNS. V dropped 3 bases and J dropped 5; count of bases not matched to a gene: 3. This CDR3 is built from 14 residues. Here the CDR3 reads CASSDSGRDNEQFF. The CDR3 DNA reads TGTGCCAGCAGTGACAGCGGGAGAGACAATGAGCAGTTCTTC.

This chain uses TRBV19 with TRBJ2-7, with D possibly being TRBD2 (7 bases). CDR3 length: 16 residues. Germline CDR1 is LNHDA and CDR2 is SQIVND (reference sequence). The V end lost 5 bases, the J end lost 0 bases, and 17 bases lay between the germline ends. The CDR3 reads CASSFSWGGPSYEQYF. DNA for the CDR3: TGTGCCAGTAGTTTCTCCTGGGGGGGGCCCTCCTACGAGCAGTACTTC. The complete variable domain, with remaining parts taken from reference TRBV19 and TRBJ2-7, reads DGGITQSPKYLFRKEGQNVTLSCEQNLNHDAMYWYRQDPGQGLRLIYYSQIVNDFQKGDIAEGYSVSREKKESFPLTVTSAQKNPTAFYLCASSFSWGGPSYEQYFGPGTRLTVT.

The rearrangement links TRBV4-1 to TRBJ2-6; a possible D gene is TRBD1 (5 bases). This CDR3 has 21 residues. Germline CDR1 MGHRA, CDR2 YSYEKL. V was pared by 0 bases and J by 1 base, with 22 bases between. CDR3 sequence: CASSQDKTAADFTSGANVLTF. CDR3 sequence (DNA): TGCGCCAGCAGCCAAGATAAGACAGCCGCCGATTTTACGTCTGGGGCCAACGTCCTGACTTTC.

The V gene is TRBV5-1, the J gene TRBJ1-1; possibly TRBD1 for D (6 bases). V was pared by 6 bases and J by 2 bases, with 17 bases between. The germline CDR1 and CDR2 sequences are SGHRS and YFSETQ. The CDR3 is 15 amino acids. Here the CDR3 reads CASKPGQIRNTEAFF. The CDR3 bases are TGCGCCAGCAAACCTGGACAGATTAGAAACACTGAAGCTTTCTTT.

This clone was seen a few times. V is TRBV29-1 and J is TRBJ1-1, with TRBD1 matching over 7 bases. CDR1 and CDR2 from the germline V gene are SQVTM and ANQGSEA. The J segment lost 3 bases and the V segment lost 6 bases, leaving 4 bases of the junction unmatched. This CDR3 is built from 12 residues. CDR3 sequence reads: CSVEGAYTEAFF. The CDR3, as DNA: TGCAGCGTCGAGGGGGCTTACACTGAAGCTTTCTTT. Filled out from reference TRBV29-1 and TRBJ1-1, the complete variable domain reads SAVISQKPSRDICQRGTSLTIQCQVDSQVTMMFWYRQQPGQSLTLIATANQGSEATYESGFVIDKFPISRPNLTFSTLTVSNMSPEDSSIYLCSVEGAYTEAFFGQGTRLTVV.

The chain is built from TRBV5-1 and TRBJ1-2; TRBD1 is a possible D gene (6 bases). The CDR3 length is 16 residues. V lost 4 bases and J 1 base, leaving 17 bases between the germline ends. CDR1 SGHRS and CDR2 YFSETQ come from the germline V gene. DNA of the CDR3: TGCGCCAGCAGCCACCGCTACAGGGTACGTAACTATGGCTACACCTTC. Translated: CASSHRYRVRNYGYTF.

The V gene is TRBV3-1 (or the pseudogene TRBV3-2), the J gene TRBJ2-5; 8 bases match TRBD1. There are 14 residues in the CDR3. The V gene's germline CDR1 is LGHDT and CDR2 YNNKEL (reference sequence). The trim removed 2 bases at V and 5 bases at J, leaving 4 bases unmatched. CDR3 loop: CASSQQGAGETQYF. CDR3 in DNA: TGTGCCAGCAGCCAACAGGGGGCAGGCGAGACCCAGTACTTC.

The chain joins TRBV27 to TRBJ1-4; the D is unclear. This CDR3 has 15 residues. Germline lookup yields CDR1 MNHEY and CDR2 SMNVEV (reference sequence). V gave up 5 bases and J gave up 4 bases, with 14 bases separating them. The CDR3 sequence is CASSPGRRGNEKLFF. CDR3 bases: TGTGCCAGCAGTCCAGGCCGGCGGGGTAATGAAAAACTGTTTTTT.

This chain connects TRBV25-1 to TRBJ2-5; 8 nucleotides align to TRBD2. The CDR3 totals 16 residues. V dropped 1 base and J dropped 3; count of bases not matched to a gene: 7. Germline CDR1 is MGHDK and CDR2 is SYGVNS. The CDR3 nucleotides are TGTGCCAGCAGTGAATTTTACGGGGGGGCCGAAGAGACCCAGTACTTC. It encodes CASSEFYGGAEETQYF.